The T cell receptor (beta chain) described here comes from a study of CD8+CD57+ T cells in acquired aplastic anemia. Study as a whole: The DNA of sorted CD4+ and CD8+ cells averaged 3.2 ug. Points from the study as a whole: The same twenty-nine CD8+ CDR3 sequences occurred in patients and in controls. Any difference that existed in CD8+ Simpson's diversity between patients and controls was not significant.

Genomic DNA was employed as the template in profiling TCR beta VDJ and CDR3. TCRdb fed the reads into MiXCR, producing one record per CDR3 protein. The sample contains 130,000 or so distinct CDR3 sequences, approximately 36% of which appear only once. Patients picked for sequencing had shown CD8+CD57+ cell expansion detected by flow cytometry. Prior therapy had not been administered to any patient at the time of blood sampling. This clonotype was seen at least ten times. The antigen is undetermined. This TCR derives from a human donor with aplastic anemia. The sample comprised sorted CD4+, CD8+, or CD8+CD57+ T cells (not recorded which) from PBMCs.

The CDR3 reads CASSPRPGQGAGETQYF. The CDR3 DNA reads as TGCGCCAGCAGCCCCCGCCCGGGACAGGGGGCGGGAGAGACCCAGTACTTC. The chain carries TRBV5-1 and TRBJ2-5; the match to TRBD1 covers 12 bases. Trimming at V came to 4 bases and at J to 4 bases, leaving 11 bases not matched to a gene. This CDR3 spans 17 amino acids. CDR1 SGHRS and CDR2 YFSETQ come from the germline V gene.